This T cell receptor beta chain was identified in a study of cytomegalovirus exposure and HLA in healthy donors (dated by TCRdb to 2016 to 2017). The study in broad terms: According to a later analysis, the 110 or so validation repertoires were produced on the same platform as the 666 repertoires of the first cohort. The study was designed to test whether signatures of past pathogen exposure could be identified by cataloging public T cell receptors. Along with the approximately 700-subject first cohort, a separate validation cohort of approximately 110 different subjects was used. The study combined high-throughput TCR immunosequencing, statistical association of individual TCRs with disease status, and machine learning to predict cytomegalovirus infection status. Broad study findings and their caveats: A later analysis lacked HLA typing for the validation cohort, so it scored co-occurrence in that cohort across all 130 or so repertoires. In the study, 150 to 200 TCR beta chains were listed as associated with cytomegalovirus. It was suggested by the authors that the approach could potentially be generalized to other disease states and immunological phenotypes. Three of the identified cytomegalovirus-associated TCR beta chains were confirmed in vitro to be specific for cytomegalovirus antigens. Most TCR sequences were observed very rarely across donors, whereas some public TCRs were present in many individuals. The classifier was reported to diagnose cytomegalovirus status with high specificity and sensitivity in both the original cohort and the validation cohort. Subsequent analysis determined that TCRs grouped into clusters in the first cohort also showed a tendency toward co-occurrence across the 120 or so validation repertoires, and 94% of cluster scores exceeded 0.

The method was the immunoSEQ multiplex PCR assay. In the authors' own workflow: A statistical classification framework was developed to diagnose cytomegalovirus status using the catalog of TCR beta chain sequences. TCRdb obtained this table from immuneACCESS and retained in-frame rearrangements with V and J assigned. These tables miss some clones; where compared with another copy, unresolved V genes account for less than half of the shortfall, and the remainder is unexplained. V and J calls and clone size are those listed in that table; D and trimming were worked out from the DNA. The sample table contains 220,000 or so clones; only one count was recorded for roughly 84% of them. The ten largest clonotypes hold about an eighth of the sample. CDR1 and CDR2, looked up from the germline V gene, are MNHEY and SVGAGI. From the cysteine through the phenylalanine, the CDR3 covers 15 amino acids. Of the read, only the CDR3 DNA is kept; its 45 bases are in frame from base 1. Relative to germline, V is 3 bases shorter and J is 6 bases shorter, with 16 bases between their ends.

Donors formed part of the validation cohort, which comprised approximately 130 subjects and was distinct from the first cohort of 690 or so subjects. This clone has just one count. Its target antigen remains unknown. No base-level quality is on record; no much larger clone is a single base apart. The source material was PBMCs. The source is a woman younger than 45 in good health and CMV-seropositive. The rearrangement joined TRBV6-5 to TRBJ2-3; D gene: possibly TRBD1, on 5 matching bases. CDR3 loop: CASSYDGRASDTQYF. DNA sequence: TGTGCCAGCAGTTATGATGGCAGGGCCTCGGATACGCAGTATTTT.